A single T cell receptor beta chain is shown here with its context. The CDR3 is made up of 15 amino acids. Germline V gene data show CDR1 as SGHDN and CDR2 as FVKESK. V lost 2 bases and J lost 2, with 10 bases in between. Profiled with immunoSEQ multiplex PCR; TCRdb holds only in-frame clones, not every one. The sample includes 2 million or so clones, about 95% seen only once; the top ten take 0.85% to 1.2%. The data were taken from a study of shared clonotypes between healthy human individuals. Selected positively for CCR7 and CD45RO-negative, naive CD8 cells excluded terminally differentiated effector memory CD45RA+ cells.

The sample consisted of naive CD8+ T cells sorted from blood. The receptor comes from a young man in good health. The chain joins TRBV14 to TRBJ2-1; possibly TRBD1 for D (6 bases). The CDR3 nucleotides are TGTGCCAGCAGCCAAAATAGGGGGACCTACAATGAGCAGTTCTTC. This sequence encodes CASSQNRGTYNEQFF.